A single sample gave rise to the 13 T cell receptor beta chains below, sequenced in a study of spatial heterogeneity in lung cancer. Indicated time point: sample taken at primary tumor resection. Each CDR3 protein gets one entry after TCRdb re-called the 5' RACE reads with MiXCR. Here the sample spans 1,900 or so distinct CDR3 sequences, roughly 24% being singletons. The sample consisted of normal lung tissue next to the tumor, taken at surgery. These receptor sequences come from a male donor with early-stage non-small cell lung cancer.

The chain has TRBV13 and TRBJ1-5; possible D gene TRBD1, 5 bases. The CDR3 spans 14 residues. The V end was cut by 4 bases, the J end by 2 bases, with 9 bases between. Germline values: CDR1 PRHDT, CDR2 FYEKMQ (reference sequence). This chain's CDR3 is CASSSRGGNQPQHF. The CDR3, as DNA: TGTGCCAGCAGCTCCCGAGGGGGCAATCAGCCCCAGCATTTT.

The chain combines TRBV11-2 with TRBJ1-1; no definite D call. The germline V gene has CDR1 SGHAT and CDR2 FQNNGV. V was trimmed by 3 bases and J by 1 base, leaving 6 bases between them. CDR3 length: 13 amino acids. CDR3 coding DNA: TGTGCCAGCAGCTTGCTTGGGAACACTGAAGCTTTCTTT. Translating it yields CASSLLGNTEAFF.

The chain has TRBV9 and TRBJ1-4, with TRBD1 as a possible D gene (5 bases). V lost 0 bases to trimming and J lost 3 bases, with 6 bases between them. Germline CDR1 reads SGDLS; CDR2 reads YYNGEE. This CDR3 region has 14 residues. The chain's CDR3 is CASSVGGANEKLFF. The CDR3 DNA reads as TGTGCCAGCAGCGTAGGGGGGGCTAATGAAAAACTGTTTTTT. Filled out from reference TRBV9 and TRBJ1-4, the complete variable domain reads DSGVTQTPKHLITATGQRVTLRCSPRSGDLSVYWYQQSLDQGLQFLIQYYNGEERAKGNILERFSAQQFPDLHSELNLSSLELGDSALYFCASSVGGANEKLFFGSGTQLSVL.

V and J are TRBV20-1 and TRBJ2-5; 10 nucleotides agree with TRBD2. V lost 0 bases, J lost 2 bases, and 3 bases stayed unmatched. This CDR3 region has 15 residues. Germline V gene sequence: CDR1 DFQATT, CDR2 SNEGSKA (reference sequence). The CDR3 region is CSARDFSGGQETQYF. CDR3 bases: TGCAGTGCTAGAGATTTTAGCGGGGGGCAAGAGACCCAGTACTTC.

The table lists this clonotype with a few counts. The chain employs TRBV7-9 and TRBJ2-7; D is uncertain. This CDR3 contains 12 residues. The germline V gene has CDR1 SEHNR and CDR2 FQNEAQ (reference sequence). V was trimmed by 4 bases and J by 3 bases, leaving 7 bases between them. In nucleotides, the CDR3 is TGTGCCAGCAGCTCGAGGATCTACGAGCAGTACTTC. It specifies CASSSRIYEQYF. Combining the CDR3 with reference TRBV7-9 and TRBJ2-7 gives the whole variable domain DTGVSQNPRHKITKRGQNVTFRCDPISEHNRLYWYRQTLGQGPEFLTYFQNEAQLEKSRLLSDRFSAERPKGSFSTLEIQRTEQGDSAMYLCASSSRIYEQYFGPGTRLTVT.

The V and J genes are TRBV28 and TRBJ2-1, with D possibly called TRBD1 or TRBD2 (6 bases each). The CDR3 covers 14 residues. The ends were cut back, 0 bases at V and 9 bases at J, with 12 bases in the middle. The germline V gene encodes CDR1 MDHEN and CDR2 SYDVKM. CDR3 loop: CASSLWGGHLEQFF. The CDR3 region has the DNA TGTGCCAGCAGTTTATGGGGGGGCCATCTTGAGCAGTTCTTC.

This clonotype is large by share. This rearrangement joins TRBV10-3 to TRBJ2-1; the match to TRBD2 covers 8 bases. V trimming: 7 bases; J trimming: 5 bases; junction bases outside the gene matches: 7. The CDR3 totals 14 residues. Germline loops: CDR1 ENHRY, CDR2 SYGVKD. Here the CDR3 reads CAINLSGSNNEQFF. CDR3 DNA: TGTGCCATCAACCTCAGCGGGAGCAACAATGAGCAGTTCTTC.

This clonotype occurred a few times. This chain links TRBV6-2 or TRBV6-3 with TRBJ2-2, with no clear D. CDR3 length: 13 amino acids. V was cut by 1 base and J by 5 bases, with 5 bases left in between. The germline CDR1 and CDR2 sequences are MNHEY and SVGEGT. CDR3 coding DNA: TGTGCCAGCAGTTACTGGGAAACCGGGGAGCTGTTTTTT. As protein: CASSYWETGELFF.

The chain uses TRBV20-1 and TRBJ2-5; 7 positions match TRBD2. This CDR3 comprises 13 residues. Germline trimming cut 0 bases from V and 7 bases from J; bases unmatched to any gene: 5. CDR1 and CDR2 from the germline V gene are DFQATT and SNEGSKA (reference sequence). CDR3 sequence: CSARDGRERTQYF. DNA of the CDR3: TGCAGTGCTAGAGATGGGCGGGAGCGGACCCAGTACTTC.

This clonotype is termed large. The chain combines TRBV5-1 with TRBJ2-2, with 7 bases fitting TRBD2. Germline CDR1 is SGHRS and CDR2 is YFSETQ. J gave up 5 bases and V 4 bases, and 11 bases lay outside the gene matches. The CDR3 covers 16 residues. The DNA for the CDR3 is TGCGCCAGCAGCCACCACCGGGACTACACGACCGGGGAGCTGTTTTTT. This gives the protein CASSHHRDYTTGELFF. The full variable domain, with the rest looked up from reference TRBV5-1 and TRBJ2-2, is KAGVTQTPRYLIKTRGQQVTLSCSPISGHRSVSWYQQTPGQGLQFLFEYFSETQRNKGNFPGRFSGRQFSNSRSEMNVSTLELGDSALYLCASSHHRDYTTGELFFGEGSRLTVL.

In its sample, this clonotype ranks as large. This chain links TRBV30 with TRBJ1-6; D may be TRBD1 (6 bases). Trimming left V 2 bases short and J 10 bases short, with 12 bases between. This CDR3 is built from 13 residues. Germline V CDR1 and CDR2: GTSNPN, SVGIG (reference sequence). The CDR3 reads CAWSPGADSPLHF. CDR3 nucleotides: TGTGCCTGGAGTCCGGGGGCTGACTCACCCCTCCACTTT. Variable domain in full (rest from reference TRBV30 and TRBJ1-6): SQTIHQWPATLVQPVGSPLSLECTVEGTSNPNLYWYRQAAGRGLQLLFYSVGIGQISSEVPQNLSASRPQDRQFILSSKKLLLSDSGFYLCAWSPGADSPLHFGNGTRLTVT.

CDR3 in amino acids: CASSFGDRANEAFF. CDR3 bases: TGCGCCAGCAGCTTCGGGGACAGGGCAAATGAAGCTTTCTTT. The chain joins TRBV5-1 to TRBJ1-1, with 9 bases identical to TRBD1. CDR3 length equals 14 residues. Trimming at V came to 2 bases and at J to 7 bases, leaving 6 bases not matched to a gene. Germline CDR1 and CDR2: SGHRS and YFSETQ.

This clonotype appeared a single time. The chain employs TRBV5-1 and TRBJ1-2, with TRBD1 identical over 8 bases. CDR3 length: 12 amino acids. The ends lost 3 bases at V and 8 bases at J; junction bases unmatched: 3. Germline V gene sequence: CDR1 SGHRS, CDR2 YFSETQ. This CDR3 reads CASSWTGYGYTF. CDR3 bases: TGCGCCAGCAGCTGGACAGGGTACGGCTACACCTTC. The full variable domain, with the rest looked up from reference TRBV5-1 and TRBJ1-2, is KAGVTQTPRYLIKTRGQQVTLSCSPISGHRSVSWYQQTPGQGLQFLFEYFSETQRNKGNFPGRFSGRQFSNSRSEMNVSTLELGDSALYLCASSWTGYGYTFGSGTRLTVV.